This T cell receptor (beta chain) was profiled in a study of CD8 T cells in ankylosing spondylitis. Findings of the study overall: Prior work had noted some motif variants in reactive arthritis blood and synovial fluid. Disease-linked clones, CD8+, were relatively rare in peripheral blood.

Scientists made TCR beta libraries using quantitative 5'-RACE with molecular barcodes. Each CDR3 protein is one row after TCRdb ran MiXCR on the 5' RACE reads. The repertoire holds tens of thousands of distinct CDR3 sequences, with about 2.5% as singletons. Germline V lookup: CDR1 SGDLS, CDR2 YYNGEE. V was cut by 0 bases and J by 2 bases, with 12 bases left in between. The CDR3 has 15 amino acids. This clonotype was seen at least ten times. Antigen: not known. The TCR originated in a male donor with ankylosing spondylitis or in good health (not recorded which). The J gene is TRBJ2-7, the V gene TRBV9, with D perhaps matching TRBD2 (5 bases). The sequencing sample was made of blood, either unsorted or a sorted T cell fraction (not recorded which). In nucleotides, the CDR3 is TGTGCCAGCAGCGTAGACGGGCGGGTCACCTACGAGCAGTACTTC. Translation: CASSVDGRVTYEQYF.